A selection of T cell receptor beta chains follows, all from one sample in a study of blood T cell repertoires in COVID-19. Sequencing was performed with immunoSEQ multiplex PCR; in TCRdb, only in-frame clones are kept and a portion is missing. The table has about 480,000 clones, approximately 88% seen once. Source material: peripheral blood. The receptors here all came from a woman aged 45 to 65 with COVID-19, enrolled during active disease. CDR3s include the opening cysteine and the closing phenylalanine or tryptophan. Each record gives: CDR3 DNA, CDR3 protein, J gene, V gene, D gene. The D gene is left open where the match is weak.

TGTGCCAGTAGTATCTTACTAGCGGACCCCTACGAGCAGTACTTC | CASSILLADPYEQYF | TRBJ2-7 | TRBV19 | TRBD2
TGTGCCAGCAGCCCGACCCGACAGGGGGGCGGGGAGCTGTTTTTT | CASSPTRQGGGELFF | TRBJ2-2 | TRBV9 | TRBD1
TGCGCCAGCAGCCTAGGGGGCGCACCTACTGAAGCTTTCTTT | CASSLGGAPTEAFF | TRBJ1-1 | TRBV5-1 | TRBD1
TGTGCCACCAGAATGCAGGGAAACACTGAAGCTTTCTTT | CATRMQGNTEAFF | TRBJ1-1 | TRBV15 | NA
TGTGCCAGCAGCTTAGTCGGCCGGGGGGTAAGGGACTATGGCTACACCTTC | CASSLVGRGVRDYGYTF | TRBJ1-2 | TRBV7-2 | NA
TGTGCCACCAGACCCGACCTTGGGGGCAAGCAGTACTTC | CATRPDLGGKQYF | TRBJ2-7 | TRBV15 | NA
TGCAGCGTACGAAACGCCAGTATAAACCCCCGAGCCCACGGGTTGAACACTGAAGCTTTCTTT | CSVRNASINPRAHGLNTEAFF | TRBJ1-1 | TRBV29-1 | NA
TGTGCCTCGGGACTAGCGGGGATGGCAGAGACCCAGTACTTC | CASGLAGMAETQYF | TRBJ2-5 | TRBV30 | TRBD2
TGCAGCGTTGGATGGGACAGGACCAATTATGGCTACACCTTC | CSVGWDRTNYGYTF | TRBJ1-2 | TRBV29-1 | TRBD1
TGTGCCAGCAGCTGGCGTGGGGCTCGGGGCTACACCTTC | CASSWRGARGYTF | TRBJ1-2 | TRBV7-6 | NA
TGTGCCAGCAGTGGGGACATCCAAGAGACCCAGTACTTC | CASSGDIQETQYF | TRBJ2-5 | TRBV2 | NA
TGTGCCAGCAGCGTCGAAGAGACCCAGTACTTC | CASSVEETQYF | TRBJ2-5 | TRBV7-6 | NA